A single sample gave rise to the 8 T cell receptor beta chains below, sequenced in a study of shared clonotypes between healthy human individuals. The repertoire was sequenced with immunoSEQ multiplex PCR; TCRdb's copy has only in-frame clones and lacks some. Of hundreds of thousands of clones listed, approximately 75% are singletons. Sequencing was done on a sample of memory CD4+ T cells sorted from blood. The sample's subset: CD45RA-negative fraction. These receptors were collected from a woman in her 30s in good health.

This chain uses TRBV28 with TRBJ1-2; D may be TRBD1 (5 bases). The CDR3 is 14 residues long. From germline, CDR1 is MDHEN and CDR2 SYDVKM. V was clipped by 10 bases and J by 0 bases, with 15 bases between them. CDR3 bases: TGTGCCACCCACGGGGGGGAGACTAACTATGGCTACACCTTC. Translation: CATHGGETNYGYTF.

The V call is TRBV4-2, the J call TRBJ2-7; the D gene is possibly TRBD1 (5 bases). V lost 1 base and J 5 bases, leaving 15 bases between the germline ends. The germline V gene encodes CDR1 LGHNA and CDR2 YNFKEQ. This CDR3 is built from 15 residues. The CDR3 loop is CASSQGQGTVNEQYF. As DNA, the CDR3 is TGTGCCAGCAGCCAAGGGCAGGGTACTGTTAACGAGCAGTACTTC.

V gene TRBV5-5 combines with J gene TRBJ2-1; D is uncertain. V lost 0 bases and J lost 6, with 10 bases in between. The germline CDR1 and CDR2 sequences are SGHKS and YYEKEE (reference sequence). This CDR3 spans 14 amino acids. The CDR3 DNA reads as TGTGCCAGCAGCTTGGGGGTCGTGGTCAATGAGCAGTTCTTC. Its translation: CASSLGVVVNEQFF.

As concerns this clone: This same CDR3 is encoded by further DNA sequences in the sample. The rearrangement uses TRBV5-1 and TRBJ2-3; 8 positions match TRBD1. Trimming took 2 bases from V and 2 from J; bases not matched to a gene: 7. This CDR3 has 16 amino acids. Germline CDR1 is SGHRS and CDR2 is YFSETQ. CDR3 in amino acids: CASSFGQGASTDTQYF. The CDR3 nucleotides are TGCGCCAGCAGCTTTGGGCAGGGGGCTTCCACAGATACGCAGTATTTT.

This clone has a handful of counts. The chain couples TRBV27 to TRBJ2-5, with TRBD2 identical over 9 bases. The length of the CDR3 is 15 residues. CDR1 MNHEY and CDR2 SMNVEV come from the germline V gene (reference sequence). Trimming took 4 bases from V and 7 from J; bases not matched to a gene: 10. Here the CDR3 reads CASSSTLAGIGTQYF. The CDR3 DNA sequence: TGTGCCAGCAGTTCCACTCTAGCGGGAATCGGGACCCAGTACTTC.

This clone appeared once. This chain joins TRBV18 and TRBJ1-5; D unclear. Germline CDR1 and CDR2: KGHSH and LQKENI. This CDR3 is built from 16 residues. V was trimmed by 0 bases and J by 2 bases, leaving 11 bases between them. The CDR3 here is CASSPPLGDGNQPQHF. CDR3 DNA: TGTGCCAGCTCACCACCTCTCGGGGATGGCAATCAGCCCCAGCATTTT.

Regarding this clone: Other DNA sequences of this sample code for an identical CDR3. The CDR3 region has the DNA TGTGCCAGCAGAAGTGGGGGCTCTGGGGCCAACGTCCTGACTTTC. It encodes CASRSGGSGANVLTF. The chain recombines TRBV6-1 with TRBJ2-6, with D perhaps matching TRBD1 or TRBD2 (5 bases each). Trimming left V 6 bases short and J 0 bases short, with 9 bases between. Germline assignment: CDR1 MNHNS and CDR2 SASEGT. The CDR3 loop spans 15 amino acids.

V and J are TRBV15 and TRBJ1-5, with 9 bases fitting TRBD1. CDR3 length: 15 amino acids. V was clipped by 5 bases and J by 3 bases; unmatched bases: 5. CDR1 and CDR2 (germline): LNHNV, YYDKDF (reference sequence). CDR3: CATSWGQGLNQPQHF. As DNA, the CDR3 is TGTGCCACCAGCTGGGGACAGGGCCTCAATCAGCCCCAGCATTTT.